The 30 T cell receptor beta chains below come from one sample, sequenced in a study of cytomegalovirus exposure and HLA in healthy donors. Primers included in the PCR were 60 Vbeta and 13 Jbeta primers. The assay was immunoSEQ multiplex PCR, and TCRdb's table has in-frame clones only and misses some. This sample has some 110,000 clones; 75% to 85% occur once, and the top ten carry roughly 1.9%. The source material was PBMCs. Receptor source: a man aged 25 to 45 in good health and CMV-seronegative.

Details on this clone: A single base is all that separates this from a far larger clone, so a read error is likely. This sequence joins TRBV7-3 and TRBJ2-2; maybe TRBD2 (5 bases). Germline CDR1 reads SGHTA; CDR2 reads FQGTGA. The CDR3 covers 13 residues. The CDR3 region has the DNA TGTTCCAGCAGCTTGGCGGGTCCCGGGGAGCTGTTTTTT. This gives the protein CSSSLAGPGELFF.

This rearrangement joins TRBV7-6 to TRBJ2-5, with 10 bases identical to TRBD1. V lost 3 bases and J lost 3; bases outside the gene matches: 1. CDR1 and CDR2 from the germline V gene are SGHVS and FNYEAQ. This CDR3 contains 14 residues. This CDR3 reads CASSLDRGKETQYF. The DNA of the CDR3 is TGTGCCAGCAGCTTGGACAGGGGGAAAGAGACCCAGTACTTC.

This chain connects TRBV7-2 to TRBJ2-5; 9 bases agree with TRBD2. The DNA end is a closer match to TRBJ2-7, so the J assignment may be wrong. Germline assignment: CDR1 SGHTA and CDR2 FQGNSA. This CDR3 has 17 residues. This CDR3 is CASSDPGAGGSSYEQYF. CDR3 nucleotides: TGTGCCAGCAGCGACCCCGGGGCGGGAGGGTCCTCCTACGAGCAGTACTTC.

The genes are TRBV6-6 and TRBJ2-1, with D possibly matching TRBD1 (6 bases). This CDR3 contains 12 residues. V gave up 2 bases and J gave up 12 bases, with 11 bases separating them. Germline V CDR1 and CDR2: MNHNY, SVGAGI (reference sequence). CDR3 region: CASSYQGSAQFF. DNA of the CDR3: TGTGCCAGCAGTTACCAGGGGAGCGCGCAGTTCTTC.

This clone was seen a few times. The chain couples TRBV4-1 to TRBJ2-5; D might be TRBD1 (5 bases). Deletions cut 5 bases from V and 1 base from J, with 5 bases between. The germline V gene encodes CDR1 MGHRA and CDR2 YSYEKL. CDR3 size: 12 residues. The CDR3 region is CASSGAQETQYF. Here the CDR3 DNA reads TGCGCCAGCAGCGGGGCCCAAGAGACCCAGTACTTC.

The chain carries TRBV5-1 and TRBJ2-1; 7 positions agree with TRBD1. The CDR3 length is 13 residues. Germline V CDR1 and CDR2: SGHRS, YFSETQ. J lost 6 bases, V lost 4 bases, and 4 bases had no gene match. For the CDR3, the DNA is TGCGCCAGCAGCGTGGGACAGACCAATGAGCAGTTCTTC. Protein: CASSVGQTNEQFF.

J is TRBJ2-5 and V is TRBV18; D is uncertain. This CDR3 spans 13 amino acids. V was pared by 0 bases and J by 1 base, with 3 bases between. Germline V CDR1 and CDR2: KGHSH, LQKENI. As DNA, the CDR3 is TGTGCCAGCTCACCACCCGTCCAAGAGACCCAGTACTTC. Amino acid sequence: CASSPPVQETQYF. Filled out from reference TRBV18 and TRBJ2-5, the complete variable domain reads NAGVMQNPRHLVRRRGQEARLRCSPMKGHSHVYWYRQLPEEGLKFMVYLQKENIIDESGMPKERFSAEFPKEGPSILRIQQVVRGDSAAYFCASSPPVQETQYFGPGTRLLVL.

The chain uses TRBV19 and TRBJ2-3; weak D call: TRBD2 (7 bases). CDR1 is LNHDA and CDR2 is SQIVND in the germline V gene (reference sequence). This CDR3 has 13 residues. V shed 7 bases and J shed 5 bases, with 13 bases lying between them. The CDR3 is CASIGGARDTQYF. The CDR3 region has the DNA TGTGCCAGTATTGGGGGGGCAAGAGATACGCAGTATTTT.

This clone was seen just once. The rearrangement joins TRBV11-2 to TRBJ1-5, with a tentative D call TRBD1 (6 bases). The CDR3 has 13 residues. Trimming left V 5 bases short and J 6 bases short, with 11 bases between. The germline V gene encodes CDR1 SGHAT and CDR2 FQNNGV. CDR3 sequence (DNA): TGTGCCAGCAGCATTGGACAGAGTCAGCCCCAGCATTTT. Its protein product is CASSIGQSQPQHF. Looking up the rest from reference TRBV11-2 and TRBJ1-5 gives the full variable domain: EAGVAQSPRYKIIEKRQSVAFWCNPISGHATLYWYQQILGQGPKLLIQFQNNGVVDDSQLPKDRFSAERLKGVDSTLKIQPAKLEDSAVYLCASSIGQSQPQHFGDGTRLSIL.

V and J are TRBV5-5 and TRBJ2-1, with no clear D. This CDR3 comprises 17 residues. With 0 bases removed from V and 1 base from J, the gap between germline ends came to 14 bases. Germline CDR1 reads SGHKS; CDR2 reads YYEKEE (reference sequence). CDR3 amino acids: CASSLGGPGESYNEQFF. The CDR3 region has the DNA TGTGCCAGCAGCTTGGGCGGTCCGGGTGAGTCCTACAATGAGCAGTTCTTC.

The rearrangement links TRBV6-5 to TRBJ1-1; D gene ambiguous. This CDR3 region has 13 residues. CDR1 and CDR2 (germline): MNHEY, SVGAGI. Trimming took off 6 bases at V and 0 bases at J, with 8 bases between the two ends. The CDR3 bases are TGTGCCAGCAGGCCTACAGTGAACACTGAAGCTTTCTTT. Amino acids: CASRPTVNTEAFF.

This chain links TRBV7-9 with TRBJ1-2, with 9 bases aligning to TRBD1. The CDR3 totals 15 residues. Germline CDR1 and CDR2: SEHNR and FQNEAQ (reference sequence). Unmatched junction bases numbered 6, after V lost 5 bases and J lost 2 bases. The CDR3 DNA reads as TGTGCCAGCAGCCCGCCCGGACAGGGGAACTATGGCTACACCTTC. This codes for CASSPPGQGNYGYTF. Full variable domain (missing parts from reference TRBV7-9 and TRBJ1-2): DTGVSQNPRHKITKRGQNVTFRCDPISEHNRLYWYRQTLGQGPEFLTYFQNEAQLEKSRLLSDRFSAERPKGSFSTLEIQRTEQGDSAMYLCASSPPGQGNYGYTFGSGTRLTVV.

The chain combines TRBV5-1 with TRBJ1-1, with D perhaps TRBD1 (6 bases). From germline, CDR1 is SGHRS and CDR2 YFSETQ. The CDR3 consists of 17 residues. Trimming removed 0 bases from V and 0 bases from J, with 15 bases in between. The CDR3 bases are TGCGCCAGCAGCTTGGGCGGGGGAGGGGGTGTGAACACTGAAGCTTTCTTT. As protein: CASSLGGGGGVNTEAFF.

This clone has a single count. V gene TRBV11-1 combines with J gene TRBJ2-3; D is possibly TRBD2 (6 bases). Trimming stripped 2 bases from V and 1 base from J, with 13 bases between. This CDR3 is 16 amino acids long. Germline lookup yields CDR1 SGHAT and CDR2 FQDESV (reference sequence). The CDR3 DNA reads as TGTGCCAGCAGCTTATTAACGCGGGACGGCACAGATACGCAGTATTTT. This translates into CASSLLTRDGTDTQYF.

J is TRBJ2-7 and V is TRBV30; D might be TRBD1 (6 bases). The CDR3 is 13 residues long. V lost 4 bases and J lost 0, with 10 bases in between. CDR1 is GTSNPN, CDR2 SVGIG, per germline (reference sequence). CDR3 residues: CAWTAGASYEQYF. The CDR3 region has the DNA TGTGCCTGGACGGCAGGGGCCTCCTACGAGCAGTACTTC.

The rearrangement uses TRBV4-1 and TRBJ2-5; 8 bases agree with TRBD2. Germline V gene sequence: CDR1 MGHRA, CDR2 YSYEKL. V was clipped by 1 base and J by 5 bases; unmatched bases: 12. The CDR3 runs 17 residues. CDR3 loop: CASSQGVAGGPPETQYF. CDR3 in DNA: TGCGCCAGCAGCCAAGGTGTGGCGGGGGGACCCCCCGAGACCCAGTACTTC.

V gene TRBV25-1 combines with J gene TRBJ2-3, with D possibly TRBD1 on 6 matching bases. The V end was cut by 6 bases, the J end by 0 bases, with 16 bases between. Germline V gene data show CDR1 as MGHDK and CDR2 as SYGVNS. CDR3 length: 16 amino acids. CDR3 region: CASSSWDTSSTDTQYF. For the CDR3, the DNA is TGTGCCAGCAGCAGCTGGGACACCTCTAGCACAGATACGCAGTATTTT.

The rearrangement joins TRBV5-6 to TRBJ2-5, with D perhaps TRBD1 (6 bases). The length of the CDR3 is 15 residues. In germline, CDR1 is SGHDT, CDR2 YYEEEE. V lost 4 bases, J lost 2 bases, and 15 bases lay in between. CDR3 nucleotide sequence: TGTGCCAGCAGCCACTTAGGGACACGGCAAGAGACCCAGTACTTC. The encoded protein is CASSHLGTRQETQYF.

This clone occurred a few times. J is TRBJ2-3 and V is TRBV4-1; unclear D gene. Trimming took 5 bases from V and 4 from J, leaving 22 bases between them. The CDR3 spans 17 residues. The germline gives CDR1 MGHRA, CDR2 YSYEKL. CDR3 protein: CASSTPASPEGADTQYF. The DNA of the CDR3 is TGCGCCAGCAGCACACCGGCTAGTCCGGAAGGTGCAGATACGCAGTATTTT.

The sample holds a few counts of this clone. The genes are TRBV30 and TRBJ1-1; 9 bases line up with TRBD1. Trimming removed 5 bases from V and 1 base from J; junction bases left unmatched: 2. This CDR3 comprises 13 residues. Germline V CDR1 and CDR2: GTSNPN, SVGIG (reference sequence). DNA for the CDR3: TGTGCCTGGGGGACAGGGCGGAACACTGAAGCTTTCTTT. Translated, it gives CAWGTGRNTEAFF.

This clone was recorded a few times. The chain couples TRBV28 to TRBJ2-1, with 8 bases aligning to TRBD1. J lost 2 bases, V lost 4 bases, and 7 bases had no gene match. Germline V gene sequence: CDR1 MDHEN, CDR2 SYDVKM. The CDR3 contains 16 residues. In nucleotides, the CDR3 is TGTGCCAGCAGTTACACACCGGGACAGGCCTACAATGAGCAGTTCTTC. Its translation is CASSYTPGQAYNEQFF.

The chain links TRBV5-6 to TRBJ2-3; D ambiguous. The CDR3 covers 16 residues. Germline assignment: CDR1 SGHDT and CDR2 YYEEEE. V gave up 0 bases and J gave up 0 bases, with 11 bases separating them. The CDR3 bases are TGTGCCAGCAGCTTGGCCCTGCGGTTTAGCACAGATACGCAGTATTTT. Its protein is CASSLALRFSTDTQYF.

The chain combines TRBV5-1 with TRBJ1-5; the D is unclear. V was trimmed by 0 bases and J by 0 bases, leaving 7 bases between them. The CDR3 contains 15 residues. In germline, CDR1 is SGHRS, CDR2 YFSETQ. The CDR3 sequence: CASSLDGYSNQPQHF. For the CDR3, the DNA is TGCGCCAGCAGCTTGGACGGTTATAGCAATCAGCCCCAGCATTTT.

The chain couples TRBV9 to TRBJ2-1; TRBD2 matches at 10 bases. The CDR3 consists of 18 residues. Trimming cost V 0 bases and J 2 bases; bases outside gene matches: 8. The germline gives CDR1 SGDLS, CDR2 YYNGEE. In nucleotides, the CDR3 is TGTGCCAGCAGCGTAGAGGGTAGCGGGGGGCGCCCCTACAATGAGCAGTTCTTC. Protein sequence: CASSVEGSGGRPYNEQFF.

This chain joins TRBV7-2 and TRBJ1-6, with a possible D match to TRBD1 (6 bases). Trimming removed 3 bases from V and 0 bases from J, with 12 bases in between. The CDR3 length is 17 residues. Looked up from germline, CDR1 is SGHTA and CDR2 is FQGNSA. Written as DNA, the CDR3 is TGTGCCAGCAGCTTGGGTACAGGGAGCTCCTATAATTCACCCCTCCACTTT. Translated, it gives CASSLGTGSSYNSPLHF.

The V gene is TRBV12-5, the J gene TRBJ1-1, with D tentatively TRBD1 (5 bases). Germline loops: CDR1 LGHNT, CDR2 FRNRAP. The CDR3 loop spans 15 amino acids. The V end lost 3 bases, the J end lost 0 bases, and 11 bases lay between the germline ends. CDR3 in amino acids: CASGFTGEMNTEAFF. CDR3 bases: TGTGCTAGTGGTTTTACAGGAGAAATGAACACTGAAGCTTTCTTT.

V is TRBV18 and J is TRBJ2-5, with a tentative D call TRBD2 (7 bases). Trimming left V 4 bases short and J 2 bases short, with 14 bases between. CDR1 and CDR2 from the germline V gene are KGHSH and LQKENI. The CDR3 is 15 residues long. The CDR3 region is CASSLQGRGQETQYF. The CDR3 region has the DNA TGTGCCAGCTCACTTCAGGGGAGGGGTCAAGAGACCCAGTACTTC.

Written as DNA, the CDR3 is TGTGCCTGGAATGAGGGGGCCGGAGATACGCAGTATTTT. Translating it yields CAWNEGAGDTQYF. The chain carries TRBV30 and TRBJ2-3, with TRBD1 matching over 7 bases. Germline trimming cut 4 bases from V and 5 bases from J; bases unmatched to any gene: 6. CDR3 length: 13 amino acids. Germline-derived CDR1 and CDR2 are GTSNPN and SVGIG (reference sequence).

CDR3 DNA: TGTGCCAGCAGGCGGACAGGGACCTATGGCTACACCTTC. It is translated as CASRRTGTYGYTF. The chain couples TRBV28 to TRBJ1-2; 8 bases match TRBD1. V shed 6 bases, J shed 4 bases, and the junction held 4 bases outside the gene matches. The CDR3 consists of 13 residues. CDR1 is MDHEN, CDR2 SYDVKM, per germline.

V gene TRBV29-1 combines with J gene TRBJ1-1; tentative D call: TRBD1 (5 bases). Between the trimmed V and J ends, which lost 5 bases and 2 bases, there was a span of 9 bases. This CDR3 spans 12 amino acids. Germline CDR1 SQVTM, CDR2 ANQGSEA. Here the CDR3 DNA reads TGCAGCGTTAAGGACACTAACACTGAAGCTTTCTTT. It codes for CSVKDTNTEAFF.